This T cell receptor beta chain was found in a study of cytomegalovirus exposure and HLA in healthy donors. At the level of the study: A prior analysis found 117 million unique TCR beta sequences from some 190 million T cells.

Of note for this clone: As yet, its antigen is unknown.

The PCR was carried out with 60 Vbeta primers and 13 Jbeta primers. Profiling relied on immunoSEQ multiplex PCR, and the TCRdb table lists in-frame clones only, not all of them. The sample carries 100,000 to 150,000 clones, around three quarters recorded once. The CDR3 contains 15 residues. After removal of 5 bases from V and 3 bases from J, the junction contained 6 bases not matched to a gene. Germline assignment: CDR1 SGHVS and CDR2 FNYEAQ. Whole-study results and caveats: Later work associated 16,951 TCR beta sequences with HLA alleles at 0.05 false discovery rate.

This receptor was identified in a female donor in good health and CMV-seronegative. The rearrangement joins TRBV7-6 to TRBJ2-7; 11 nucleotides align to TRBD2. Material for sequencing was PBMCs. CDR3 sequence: CASSLGTSGNYEQYF. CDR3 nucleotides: TGTGCCAGCAGCCTCGGGACTAGCGGTAACTACGAGCAGTACTTC.